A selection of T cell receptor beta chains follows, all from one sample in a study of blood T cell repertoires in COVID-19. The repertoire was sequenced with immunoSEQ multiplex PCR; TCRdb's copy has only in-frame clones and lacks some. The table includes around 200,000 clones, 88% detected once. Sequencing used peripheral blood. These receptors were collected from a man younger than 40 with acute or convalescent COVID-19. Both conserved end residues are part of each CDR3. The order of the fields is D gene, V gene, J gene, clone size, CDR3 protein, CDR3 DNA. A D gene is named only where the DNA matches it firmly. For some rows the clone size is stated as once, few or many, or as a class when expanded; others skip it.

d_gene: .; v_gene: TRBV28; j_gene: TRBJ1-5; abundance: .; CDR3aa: CASSSAARASNQPQHF; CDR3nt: TGTGCCAGCAGTTCGGCGGCGAGGGCCAGCAATCAGCCCCAGCATTTT
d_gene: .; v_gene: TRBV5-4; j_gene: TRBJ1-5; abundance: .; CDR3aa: CASSRGGSNQPQHF; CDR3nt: TGTGCCAGCAGTCGGGGGGGGAGCAATCAGCCCCAGCATTTT
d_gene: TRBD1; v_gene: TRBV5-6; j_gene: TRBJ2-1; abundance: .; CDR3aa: CASSPYPGTAYNEQFF; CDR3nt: TGTGCCAGCAGCCCATATCCCGGGACAGCCTACAATGAGCAGTTCTTC
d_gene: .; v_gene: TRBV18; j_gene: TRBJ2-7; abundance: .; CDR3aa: CASFLYPAGPNYEQYF; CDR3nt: TGTGCCAGCTTTCTGTACCCGGCAGGGCCGAACTACGAGCAGTACTTC
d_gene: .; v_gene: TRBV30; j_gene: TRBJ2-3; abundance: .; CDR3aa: CAWSVLGIPSTDTQYF; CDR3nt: TGTGCCTGGAGTGTACTAGGAATTCCTAGCACAGATACGCAGTATTTT
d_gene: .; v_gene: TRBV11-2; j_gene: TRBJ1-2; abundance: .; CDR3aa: CASRNPRGEQGYTF; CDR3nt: TGTGCCAGCAGAAACCCCAGGGGCGAGCAGGGCTACACCTTC
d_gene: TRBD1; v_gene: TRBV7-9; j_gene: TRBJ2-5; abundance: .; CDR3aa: CASSRSLTGVGETQYF; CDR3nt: TGTGCCAGCAGCCGAAGCCTGACAGGGGTGGGAGAGACCCAGTACTTC
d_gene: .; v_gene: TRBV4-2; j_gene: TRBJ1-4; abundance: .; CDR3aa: CASSRTVPPEKLFF; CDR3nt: TGTGCCAGCAGCCGGACAGTCCCGCCTGAAAAACTGTTTTTT
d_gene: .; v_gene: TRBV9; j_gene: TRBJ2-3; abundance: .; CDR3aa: CASSPVDTQYF; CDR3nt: TGTGCCAGCAGCCCCGTGGATACGCAGTATTTT
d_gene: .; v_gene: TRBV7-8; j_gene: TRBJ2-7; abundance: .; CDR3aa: CASGSRADEREQYF; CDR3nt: TGTGCCAGCGGATCCAGGGCCGACGAGAGAGAGCAGTACTTC
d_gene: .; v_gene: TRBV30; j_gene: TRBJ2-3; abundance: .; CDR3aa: CAWSSLLRTDTQYF; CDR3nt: TGTGCCTGGAGTTCCCTTTTGAGAACAGATACGCAGTATTTT
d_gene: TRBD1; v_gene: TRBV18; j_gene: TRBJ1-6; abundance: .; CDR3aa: CASSRQTGSDSPLHF; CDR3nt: TGTGCCAGCTCAAGACAGACAGGGTCAGATTCACCCCTCCACTTT
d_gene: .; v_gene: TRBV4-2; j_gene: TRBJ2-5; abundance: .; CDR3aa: CASSRTDLQGTQYF; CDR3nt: TGTGCCAGCAGCCGGACGGACCTTCAGGGGACCCAGTACTTC
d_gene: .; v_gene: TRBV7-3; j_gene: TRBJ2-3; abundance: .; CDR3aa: CASSSGLLSTDTQYF; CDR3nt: TGTGCCAGCAGCTCCGGACTATTAAGCACAGATACGCAGTATTTT
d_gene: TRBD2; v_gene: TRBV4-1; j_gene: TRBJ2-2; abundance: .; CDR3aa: CASSHPFLAANTGELFF; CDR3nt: TGCGCCAGCAGCCACCCCTTTCTAGCGGCAAACACCGGGGAGCTGTTTTTT
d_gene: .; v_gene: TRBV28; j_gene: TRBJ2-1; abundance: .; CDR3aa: CASRVKLTPYYNEQFF; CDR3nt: TGTGCCAGCAGAGTTAAATTGACACCCTACTACAATGAGCAGTTCTTC
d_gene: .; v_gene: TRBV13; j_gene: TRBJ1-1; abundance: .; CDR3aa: CASSLGQGNTEAFF; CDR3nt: TGTGCCAGCAGCTTAGGACAGGGGAACACTGAAGCTTTCTTT
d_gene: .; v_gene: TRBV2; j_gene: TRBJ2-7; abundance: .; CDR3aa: CASTRTVNSYEQYF; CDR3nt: TGTGCCAGCACCCGGACAGTGAACTCCTACGAGCAGTACTTC
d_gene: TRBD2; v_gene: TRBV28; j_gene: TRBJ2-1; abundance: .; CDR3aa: CASSLAGEGRLNEQFF; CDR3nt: TGTGCCAGCAGTTTAGCGGGAGAAGGTAGGCTGAATGAGCAGTTCTTC
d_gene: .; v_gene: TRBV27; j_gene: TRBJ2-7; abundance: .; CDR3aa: CASSSPGLSYEQYF; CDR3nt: TGTGCCAGCAGTTCTCCGGGACTCTCCTACGAGCAGTACTTC
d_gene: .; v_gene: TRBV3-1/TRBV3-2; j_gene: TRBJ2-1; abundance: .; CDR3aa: CASSQDAYAGEQFF; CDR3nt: TGTGCCAGCAGCCAAGATGCCTATGCGGGTGAGCAGTTCTTC
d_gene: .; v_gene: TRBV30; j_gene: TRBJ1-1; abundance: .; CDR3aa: CAWSVLGSTEAFF; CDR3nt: TGTGCCTGGAGTGTTCTGGGGAGCACTGAAGCTTTCTTT
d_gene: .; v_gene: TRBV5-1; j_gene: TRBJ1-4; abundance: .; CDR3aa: CASSPGSTNEKLFF; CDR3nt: TGCGCCAGCAGTCCAGGGTCAACTAATGAAAAACTGTTTTTT
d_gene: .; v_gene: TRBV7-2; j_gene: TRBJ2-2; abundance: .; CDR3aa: CASRLQGLTGELFF; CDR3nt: TGTGCCAGCAGGTTGCAGGGGCTCACCGGGGAGCTGTTTTTT
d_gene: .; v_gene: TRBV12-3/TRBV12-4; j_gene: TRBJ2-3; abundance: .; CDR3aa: CASSFGDTQYF; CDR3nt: TGTGCCAGCAGTTTCGGGGATACGCAGTATTTT
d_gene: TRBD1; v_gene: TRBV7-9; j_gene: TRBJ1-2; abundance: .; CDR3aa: CASSWGDRAGGYTF; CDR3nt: TGTGCCAGCAGCTGGGGGGACAGGGCTGGTGGCTACACCTTC
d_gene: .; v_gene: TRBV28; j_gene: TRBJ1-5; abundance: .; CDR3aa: CASSYTGLVNQPQHF; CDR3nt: TGTGCCAGCAGTTATACAGGTTTGGTCAATCAGCCCCAGCATTTT
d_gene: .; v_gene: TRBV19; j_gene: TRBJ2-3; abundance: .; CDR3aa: CASSIGQTGADTQYF; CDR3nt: TGTGCCAGTAGTATAGGGCAGACAGGCGCAGATACGCAGTATTTT
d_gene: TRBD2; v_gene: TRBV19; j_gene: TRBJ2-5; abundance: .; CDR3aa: CASSGVAGTQETQYF; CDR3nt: TGTGCCAGTAGTGGGGTAGCGGGAACACAAGAGACCCAGTACTTC
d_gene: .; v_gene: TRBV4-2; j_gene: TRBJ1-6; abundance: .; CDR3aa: CASSRSGRAENSPLHF; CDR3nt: TGTGCCAGCAGCCGGTCAGGACGAGCGGAGAATTCACCCCTCCACTTT
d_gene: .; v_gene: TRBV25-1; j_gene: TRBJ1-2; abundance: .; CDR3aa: CASSESVRYGYTF; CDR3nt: TGTGCCAGCAGTGAATCGGTCCGCTATGGCTACACCTTC
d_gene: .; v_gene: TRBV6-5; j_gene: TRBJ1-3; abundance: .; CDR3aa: CASSYDSPYSGNTIYF; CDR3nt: TGTGCCAGCAGTTACGACTCACCGTACTCTGGAAACACCATATATTTT
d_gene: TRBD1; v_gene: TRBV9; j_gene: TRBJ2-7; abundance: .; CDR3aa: CASSATGDSTYEQYF; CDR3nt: TGTGCCAGCAGCGCTACTGGGGACAGCACCTACGAGCAGTACTTC
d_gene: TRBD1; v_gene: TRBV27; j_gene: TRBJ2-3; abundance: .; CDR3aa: CASREGGPDTQYF; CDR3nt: TGTGCCAGCAGGGAAGGGGGCCCAGATACGCAGTATTTT
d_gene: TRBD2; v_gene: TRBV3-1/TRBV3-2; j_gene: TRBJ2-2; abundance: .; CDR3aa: CASSQDPTSGGVELFF; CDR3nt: TGTGCCAGCAGCCAAGATCCGACTAGCGGGGGGGTTGAGCTGTTTTTT
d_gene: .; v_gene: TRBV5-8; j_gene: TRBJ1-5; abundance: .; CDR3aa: CASSLALFSNQPQHF; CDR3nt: TGTGCCAGCAGCTTGGCTCTATTTAGCAATCAGCCCCAGCATTTT
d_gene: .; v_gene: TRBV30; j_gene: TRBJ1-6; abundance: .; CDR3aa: CAAGDFPGAPLHF; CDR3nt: TGTGCCGCGGGGGATTTCCCAGGGGCACCCCTCCACTTT
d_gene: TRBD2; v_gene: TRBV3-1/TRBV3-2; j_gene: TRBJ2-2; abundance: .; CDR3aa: CASSRKFTSGRVPGELFF; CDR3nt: TGTGCCAGCAGCCGCAAATTTACTAGCGGGAGGGTCCCCGGGGAGCTGTTTTTT
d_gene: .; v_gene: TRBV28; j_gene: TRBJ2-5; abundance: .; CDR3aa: CASRGGGSVETQYF; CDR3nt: TGTGCCAGCAGAGGGGGTGGGTCAGTAGAGACCCAGTACTTC
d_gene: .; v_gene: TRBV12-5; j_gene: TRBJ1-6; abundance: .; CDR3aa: CASAPLSSYNSPLHF; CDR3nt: TGTGCTAGTGCCCCCCTTAGCTCCTATAATTCACCCCTCCACTTT
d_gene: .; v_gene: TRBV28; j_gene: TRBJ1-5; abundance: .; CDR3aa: CASSGGGSNQPQHF; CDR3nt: TGTGCCAGCAGTGGTGGGGGCAGCAATCAGCCCCAGCATTTT
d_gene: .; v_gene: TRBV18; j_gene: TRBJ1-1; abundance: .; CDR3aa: CASSLQGRDTEAFF; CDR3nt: TGTGCCAGCTCACTTCAGGGGAGGGACACTGAAGCTTTCTTT
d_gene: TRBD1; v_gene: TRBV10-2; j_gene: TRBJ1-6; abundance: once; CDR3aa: CASSERGGRGRSPLHF; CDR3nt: TGCGCCAGCAGTGAAAGAGGTGGCAGGGGGCGATCACCCCTCCACTTT
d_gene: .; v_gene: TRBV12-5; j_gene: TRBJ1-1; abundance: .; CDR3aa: CASAGENTEAFF; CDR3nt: TGTGCTAGTGCCGGGGAAAACACTGAAGCTTTCTTT
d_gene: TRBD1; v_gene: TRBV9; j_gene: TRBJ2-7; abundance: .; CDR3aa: CASSTRTGGGAEQYF; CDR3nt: TGTGCCAGCAGCACCCGGACAGGGGGGGGAGCCGAGCAGTACTTC
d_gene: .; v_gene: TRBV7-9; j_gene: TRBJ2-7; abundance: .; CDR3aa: CASSGRLSSYEQYF; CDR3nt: TGTGCCAGCAGCGGTAGACTCAGCTCCTACGAGCAGTACTTC
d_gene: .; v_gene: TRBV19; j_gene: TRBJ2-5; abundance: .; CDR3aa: CASSIGLAWETQYF; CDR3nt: TGTGCCAGTAGTATAGGGCTAGCTTGGGAGACCCAGTACTTC
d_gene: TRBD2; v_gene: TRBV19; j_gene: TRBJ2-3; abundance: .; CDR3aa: CASSTAPLAGVVNTQYF; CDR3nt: TGTGCCAGTAGTACGGCACCTTTAGCGGGAGTCGTGAATACGCAGTATTTT
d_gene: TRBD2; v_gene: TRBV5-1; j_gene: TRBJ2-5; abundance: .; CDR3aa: CASSISSGTSIETQYF; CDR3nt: TGCGCCAGCAGCATCTCCTCCGGGACTAGTATAGAGACCCAGTACTTC
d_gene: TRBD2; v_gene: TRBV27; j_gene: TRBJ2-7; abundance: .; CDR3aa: CASSSRTSGSYEQYF; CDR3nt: TGTGCCAGCAGTTCTAGGACTAGCGGGAGCTACGAGCAGTACTTC
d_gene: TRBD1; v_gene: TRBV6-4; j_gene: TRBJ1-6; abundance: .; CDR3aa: CASSVSGTGDFNSPLHF; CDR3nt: TGTGCCAGCAGTGTCTCCGGGACAGGGGATTTTAATTCACCCCTCCACTTT
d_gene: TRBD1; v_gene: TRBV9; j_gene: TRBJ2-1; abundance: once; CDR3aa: CASSATDRGNEQFF; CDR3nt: TGTGCCAGCAGCGCGACCGACAGGGGCAATGAGCAGTTCTTC